Below, 20 T cell receptor beta chains from the same sample are listed, as sequenced in a study of CD8 T cells in ankylosing spondylitis. TCRdb re-called the 5' RACE reads with MiXCR, one entry per CDR3 protein. Here the sample spans hundreds of thousands of distinct CDR3 sequences, roughly 25% being singletons. Study results and caveats: Seemingly distinctive of ankylosing spondylitis blood was a TCR beta motif formed by eight highly homologous variants.

Their antigens are not known. Material for sequencing was blood, either unsorted or a sorted T cell fraction (not recorded which). Source of these receptors: a male donor with ankylosing spondylitis.

This clonotype appeared a single time. V is TRBV2 and J is TRBJ2-5; 7 bases line up with TRBD2. Germline trimming cut 1 base from V and 4 bases from J; bases unmatched to any gene: 9. This CDR3 region has 16 residues. Germline lookup yields CDR1 SNHLY and CDR2 FYNNEI. The CDR3 spells CASSEGFAGVGETQYF. The CDR3 region has the DNA TGTGCCAGCAGTGAAGGGTTTGCGGGAGTGGGAGAGACCCAGTACTTC.

The chain has TRBV2 and TRBJ1-1, with D perhaps TRBD1 (6 bases). CDR1 SNHLY and CDR2 FYNNEI come from the germline V gene. This CDR3 has 12 residues. Trimming took 8 bases from V and 7 from J, leaving 14 bases between them. The CDR3 coding sequence is TGTGCCAGCGGCTACAGGGACTATGAAGCTTTCTTT. It encodes CASGYRDYEAFF.

In this sample, this clonotype turned up a few times. The rearrangement uses TRBV7-9 and TRBJ2-7; D is uncertain. Germline V gene sequence: CDR1 SEHNR, CDR2 FQNEAQ (reference sequence). Trimming removed 5 bases at V and 1 base at J, with 9 bases between. The CDR3 is 13 residues long. The CDR3 protein is CASSPDISYEQYV. CDR3 DNA: TGTGCCAGCAGCCCCGACATATCCTACGAGCAGTACGTC.

This rearrangement joins TRBV27 to TRBJ2-1; D remains unclear. The CDR3 consists of 15 residues. The ends were cut back, 8 bases at V and 1 base at J, with 15 bases in the middle. Germline V gives CDR1 MNHEY, CDR2 SMNVEV (reference sequence). The CDR3 protein is CASGGGQVSYNEQFF. The DNA for the CDR3 is TGTGCCAGCGGTGGTGGGCAGGTGTCCTACAATGAGCAGTTCTTC.

This clonotype showed up many times. The chain joins TRBV5-1 to TRBJ2-6; the D gene is possibly TRBD1 (5 bases). This CDR3 has 15 residues. Germline V gene sequence: CDR1 SGHRS, CDR2 YFSETQ. Trimming shortened V by 2 bases and J by 6 bases, and 12 bases separated the two germline ends. Written as DNA, the CDR3 is TGCGCCAGCAGCTTCAGGGTAACTGAGGCCAACGTCCTGACTTTC. Its translation is CASSFRVTEANVLTF. Together with reference TRBV5-1 and TRBJ2-6, the CDR3 gives the full variable domain: KAGVTQTPRYLIKTRGQQVTLSCSPISGHRSVSWYQQTPGQGLQFLFEYFSETQRNKGNFPGRFSGRQFSNSRSEMNVSTLELGDSALYLCASSFRVTEANVLTFGAGSRLTVL.

A few counts support this clonotype. This sequence joins TRBV12-3 or TRBV12-4 and TRBJ1-2; a possible D gene is TRBD1 (6 bases). The CDR3 runs 15 residues. Trimming cost V 3 bases and J 3 bases, with 14 bases left between them. For the CDR3, the DNA is TGTGCCAGCAGTTTCCCCCTCCAGGGGTACTATGGCTACACCTTC. Translation gives CASSFPLQGYYGYTF.

This clonotype was picked up one time. The chain employs TRBV11-3 and TRBJ2-1; D remains ambiguous. The V gene's germline CDR1 is SGHNT and CDR2 YENEEA. There are 14 residues in the CDR3. V gave up 0 bases and J gave up 5 bases, with 8 bases separating them. The CDR3: CASSLDGLNNEQFF. The CDR3 DNA is TGTGCCAGCAGCTTAGACGGCCTTAACAATGAGCAGTTCTTC.

The chain has TRBV5-5 and TRBJ2-1, with D possibly being TRBD1 (6 bases). The length of the CDR3 is 14 residues. V was cut by 6 bases and J by 10 bases, with 20 bases left in between. Germline V lookup: CDR1 SGHKS, CDR2 YYEKEE (reference sequence). The CDR3 DNA follows: TGTGCCAGCACCATGGACAGACCTAATGGGGAGCAGTTCTTC. Its protein is CASTMDRPNGEQFF.

Only a few counts were recorded for this clonotype. This sequence joins TRBV5-1 and TRBJ2-7; TRBD1 agrees at 10 bases. The germline gives CDR1 SGHRS, CDR2 YFSETQ. The CDR3 consists of 14 residues. J gave up 2 bases and V 4 bases, and 3 bases lay outside the gene matches. CDR3 loop: CASSHGQGAYEQYV. CDR3 nucleotides: TGCGCCAGCAGCCACGGACAGGGGGCCTACGAGCAGTACGTC.

This clonotype has a handful of counts. The rearrangement joins TRBV24-1 to TRBJ2-3; possible D gene TRBD2, 5 bases. The CDR3 runs to 15 residues. The V end lost 5 bases, the J end lost 3 bases, and 14 bases lay between the germline ends. Germline loops: CDR1 KGHDR, CDR2 SFDVKD. The CDR3 bases are TGTGCCACCAGTGTTCGGAGGTCCGGAACAGATACGCAGTATTTT. Protein product: CATSVRRSGTDTQYF.

The rearrangement joins TRBV7-2 to TRBJ2-1; 8 bases are shared with TRBD1. The CDR3 sequence is 15 residues long. V shed 3 bases and J 5 bases; nucleotides not matched to a gene: 6. Germline V gene lookup returns CDR1 SGHTA and CDR2 FQGNSA. CDR3 sequence reads: CASSFGDRSNNEQFF. In DNA form, the CDR3 reads TGTGCCAGCAGCTTCGGGGACAGGTCTAACAATGAGCAGTTCTTC.

The chain recombines TRBV19 with TRBJ1-5; D unresolved. The germline gives CDR1 LNHDA, CDR2 SQIVND (reference sequence). The CDR3 has 15 amino acids. Between the trimmed V and J ends, which lost 3 bases and 1 base, there was a span of 10 bases. CDR3 sequence reads: CASSMGLRSNQPQHF. The DNA of the CDR3 is TGTGCCAGTAGTATGGGATTAAGGAGCAATCAGCCCCAGCATTTT.

This clonotype showed up just a few times. The V gene is TRBV3-1, the J gene TRBJ1-2, with D perhaps matching TRBD1 (5 bases). V lost 6 bases and J lost 8, with 16 bases in between. From germline, CDR1 is LGHDT and CDR2 YNNKEL (reference sequence). The CDR3 has 13 amino acids. The CDR3 loop reads CASSYGQLGGYTF. The CDR3 nucleotides read TGTGCCAGCAGTTATGGACAACTAGGAGGCTACACCTTC.

This clonotype was observed a handful of times. The rearrangement joins TRBV6-1 to TRBJ2-7, with 8 bases fitting TRBD1. V trimming: 5 bases; J trimming: 0 bases; junction bases outside the gene matches: 3. The length of the CDR3 is 14 residues. The germline gives CDR1 MNHNS, CDR2 SASEGT. The CDR3, as DNA: TGTGCCAGCAGTATGACAGGGGTCTCCTACGAGCAGTACGTC. Translated, it gives CASSMTGVSYEQYV.

In its sample, this clonotype was seen a few times. The rearrangement links TRBV7-9 to TRBJ2-3; D is unclear. There are 14 residues in the CDR3. CDR1 is SEHNR, CDR2 FQNEAQ, per germline (reference sequence). The V end was cut by 5 bases, the J end by 2 bases, with 11 bases between. CDR3 protein: CASSQDRATDTQYF. The CDR3 region has the DNA TGTGCCAGCAGCCAAGACCGGGCCACAGATACGCAGTATTTT.

This clonotype was seen a few times. In DNA form, the CDR3 reads TGTGCCAGCAGCCCTAATAAGGATACGCAGTATTTT. This sequence encodes CASSPNKDTQYF. The chain carries TRBV3-1 and TRBJ2-3; D is unresolved. Trimming took off 4 bases at V and 6 bases at J, with 8 bases between the two ends. The CDR3 covers 12 residues. Germline assignment: CDR1 LGHDT and CDR2 YNNKEL (reference sequence).

The chain couples TRBV27 to TRBJ2-3; 8 nucleotides line up with TRBD2. Unmatched junction bases numbered 3, after V lost 0 bases and J lost 1 base. The CDR3 contains 16 residues. Looked up from germline, CDR1 is MNHEY and CDR2 is SMNVEV (reference sequence). The CDR3 region is CASSLSPGGRTDTQYF. The CDR3 DNA follows: TGTGCCAGCAGTTTATCGCCGGGGGGGCGCACAGATACGCAGTATTTT.

This clonotype was counted a few times. The chain links TRBV6-1 to TRBJ2-3, with a tentative D call TRBD2 (5 bases). Germline lookup yields CDR1 MNHNS and CDR2 SASEGT. V lost 8 bases and J 5 bases, leaving 14 bases between the germline ends. The CDR3 has 13 residues. This chain's CDR3 is CASADGMVDTQYF. The CDR3 nucleotides are TGTGCCAGCGCTGACGGGATGGTAGATACGCAGTATTTT.

The sample holds many counts of this clonotype. CDR3 in amino acids: CAISESYGAETYEQYF. In nucleotides, the CDR3 is TGTGCCATCAGTGAGTCGTATGGAGCGGAGACCTACGAGCAGTACTTC. The chain employs TRBV10-3 and TRBJ2-7; TRBD2 is a possible D gene (5 bases). In germline, CDR1 is ENHRY, CDR2 SYGVKD. Deletions cut 0 bases from V and 2 bases from J, with 14 bases between. The CDR3 loop spans 16 amino acids.

Only a few counts were recorded for this clonotype. The chain links TRBV20-1 to TRBJ2-7, with D perhaps TRBD2 (7 bases). V was clipped by 5 bases and J by 5 bases, with 13 bases between them. The CDR3 totals 12 residues. Germline V CDR1 and CDR2: DFQATT, SNEGSKA (reference sequence). CDR3 DNA: TGCAGTGCTGGGGGGGGGCTGGACGAGCAGTACTTC. It specifies CSAGGGLDEQYF.